The T cell receptor (beta chain) described here comes from a study of blood T cell repertoires in COVID-19. Study information: Sources were T cells, B-cell-depleted T cells, or PBMCs; the material itself was cDNA or gDNA.

Followed over time, Seattle patients had been enrolled while infection was active. Repertoires were generated with immunoSEQ multiplex PCR, while TCRdb's copy carries only in-frame clones and drops some. The table lists approximately 500,000 clones, about 88% of them singletons. Worth noting for this clone: The same CDR3 arises from other DNA sequences in this sample as well.

The CDR3 covers 14 residues. Per the germline V gene, CDR1 is SGHDT and CDR2 is YYEEEE. V was shortened by 2 bases and J by 2 bases, with 8 bases between the two germline ends. The chain couples TRBV5-6 to TRBJ1-5; D not certain. The source material was peripheral blood. The receptor was isolated from a woman aged 45-65 years with COVID-19, enrolled during active disease. DNA for the CDR3: TGTGCCAGCAGCTTCGGTCGAGGCAATCAGCCCCAGCATTTT. It is translated as CASSFGRGNQPQHF.